This T cell receptor (beta chain) was sequenced for a study of blood T cells in healthy people across ages. Study-level findings and limits: A strong correlation was seen between TCR beta diversity and naive T cell percentage.

Alongside a J-beta primer mix, a sample-barcoded 5' primer served in a second PCR lasting roughly 7 to 11 cycles. Per-sample output comprised a minimum of 2.5 million paired-end reads containing CDR3. One entry per CDR3 protein, called by TCRdb with MiXCR from the 5' RACE reads. The sample includes more than 450,000 distinct CDR3 sequences, about 29% seen only once; the top ten take approximately 3.5%. The CDR3 loop spans 14 amino acids. The germline V gene encodes CDR1 LNHNV and CDR2 YYDKDF (reference sequence). V was trimmed by 0 bases and J by 3 bases, leaving 9 bases between them. Those donating, healthy Caucasian individuals from Russia, were aged roughly 6 to 100. This clonotype was detected only a few times. Its antigen is unidentified. The same specimen was also included in a second study, on T cells of mothers and their children. As reported in that work: Relative to unrelated pairs, biologically related mother-child dyads exhibited marginally greater, non-significant overlap.

The sequence was obtained from a boy aged 2 to 10 in good health. The sample comprised blood. The chain combines TRBV15 with TRBJ2-7; tentative D call: TRBD2 (5 bases). CDR3 bases: TGTGCCACCAGCAGAGATGTAGCGAACTACGAGCAGTACTTC. Its translation is CATSRDVANYEQYF.